The source of this TCR beta chain is a study of T cell changes during pregnancy in multiple sclerosis. Measured with immunoSEQ multiplex PCR; TCRdb has only the in-frame clones, and not every one. The table lists about 68,000 clones, approximately 92% of them singletons. This CDR3 has 14 amino acids. The V end lost 4 bases, the J end lost 0 bases, and 9 bases lay between the germline ends. Germline V lookup: CDR1 MGHDK, CDR2 SYGVNS. The V call is TRBV25-1, the J call TRBJ1-1; D unclear. This specimen consisted of peripheral blood, obtained in the first trimester of pregnancy. The clonotype originates from a female donor with multiple sclerosis, enrolled in a pregnancy study. The CDR3: CASSAARLNTEAFF. The CDR3 region has the DNA TGTGCCAGCAGTGCTGCCAGGTTGAACACTGAAGCTTTCTTT.